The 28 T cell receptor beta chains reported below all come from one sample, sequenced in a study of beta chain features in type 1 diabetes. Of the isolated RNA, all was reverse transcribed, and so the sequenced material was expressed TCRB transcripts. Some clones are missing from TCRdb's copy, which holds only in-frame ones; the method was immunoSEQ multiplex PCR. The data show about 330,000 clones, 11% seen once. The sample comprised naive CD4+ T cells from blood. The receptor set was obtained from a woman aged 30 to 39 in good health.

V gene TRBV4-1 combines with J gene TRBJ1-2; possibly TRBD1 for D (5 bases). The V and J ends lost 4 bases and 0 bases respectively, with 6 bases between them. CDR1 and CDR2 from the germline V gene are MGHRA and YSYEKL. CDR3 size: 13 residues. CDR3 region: CASSPGTNYGYTF. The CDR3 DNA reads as TGCGCCAGCAGCCCAGGGACTAACTATGGCTACACCTTC.

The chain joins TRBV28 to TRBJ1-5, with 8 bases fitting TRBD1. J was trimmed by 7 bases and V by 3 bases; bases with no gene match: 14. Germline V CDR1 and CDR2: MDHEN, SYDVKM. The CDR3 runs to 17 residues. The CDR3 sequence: CASSFTGGRGLGQPQHF. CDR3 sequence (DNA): TGTGCCAGCAGTTTTACCGGAGGCAGGGGGCTAGGACAGCCCCAGCATTTT.

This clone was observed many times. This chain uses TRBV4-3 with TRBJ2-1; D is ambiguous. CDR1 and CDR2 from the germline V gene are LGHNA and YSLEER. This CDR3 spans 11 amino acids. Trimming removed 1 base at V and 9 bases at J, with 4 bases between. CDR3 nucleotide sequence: TGCGCCAGCAGCCAAGGGGCTGAGCAGTTCTTC. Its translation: CASSQGAEQFF.

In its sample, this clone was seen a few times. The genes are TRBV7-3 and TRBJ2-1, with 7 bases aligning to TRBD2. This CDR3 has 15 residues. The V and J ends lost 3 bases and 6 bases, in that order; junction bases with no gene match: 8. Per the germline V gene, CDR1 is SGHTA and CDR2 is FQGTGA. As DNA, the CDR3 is TGTGCCAGCAGCTTTGCTAGCGGAGGCCTCAATGAGCAGTTCTTC. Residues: CASSFASGGLNEQFF.

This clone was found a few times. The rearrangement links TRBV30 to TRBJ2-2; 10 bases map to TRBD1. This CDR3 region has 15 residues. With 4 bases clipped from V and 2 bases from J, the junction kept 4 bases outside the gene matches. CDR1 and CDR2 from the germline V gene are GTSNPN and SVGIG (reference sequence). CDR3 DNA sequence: TGTGCCTGGAATAGGGACAGGGGAAACACCGGGGAGCTGTTTTTT. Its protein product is CAWNRDRGNTGELFF.

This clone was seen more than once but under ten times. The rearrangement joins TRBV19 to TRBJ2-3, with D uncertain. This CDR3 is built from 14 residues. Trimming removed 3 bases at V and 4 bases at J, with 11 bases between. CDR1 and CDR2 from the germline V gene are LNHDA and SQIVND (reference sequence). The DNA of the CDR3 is TGTGCCAGTAGTATGGAACAGCTGCCAGATACGCAGTATTTT. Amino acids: CASSMEQLPDTQYF.

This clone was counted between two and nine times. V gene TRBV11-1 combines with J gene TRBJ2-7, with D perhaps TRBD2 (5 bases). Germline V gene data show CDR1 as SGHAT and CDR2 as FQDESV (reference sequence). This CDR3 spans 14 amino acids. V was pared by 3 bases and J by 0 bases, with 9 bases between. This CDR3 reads CASSLDSSSYEQYF. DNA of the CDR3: TGTGCCAGCAGCTTGGACTCTAGCTCCTACGAGCAGTACTTC.

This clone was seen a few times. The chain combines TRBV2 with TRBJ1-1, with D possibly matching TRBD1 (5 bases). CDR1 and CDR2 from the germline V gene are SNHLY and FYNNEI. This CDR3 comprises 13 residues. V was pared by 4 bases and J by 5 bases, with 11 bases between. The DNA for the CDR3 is TGTGCCAGCAGTGCTTCAGGGAGGACTGAAGCTTTCTTT. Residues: CASSASGRTEAFF.

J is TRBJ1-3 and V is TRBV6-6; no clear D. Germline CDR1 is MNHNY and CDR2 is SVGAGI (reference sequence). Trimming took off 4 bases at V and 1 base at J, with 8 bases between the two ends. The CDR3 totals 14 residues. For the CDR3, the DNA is TGTGCCAGCAGTTCGACGAGGTCTGGAAACACCATATATTTT. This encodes CASSSTRSGNTIYF.

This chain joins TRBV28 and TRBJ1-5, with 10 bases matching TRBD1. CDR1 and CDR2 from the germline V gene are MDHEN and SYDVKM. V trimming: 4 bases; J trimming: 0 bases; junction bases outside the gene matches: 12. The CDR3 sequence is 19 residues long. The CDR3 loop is CASSSPGQGIPYSNQPQHF. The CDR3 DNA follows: TGTGCCAGCAGTTCGCCGGGACAGGGGATTCCTTATAGCAATCAGCCCCAGCATTTT.

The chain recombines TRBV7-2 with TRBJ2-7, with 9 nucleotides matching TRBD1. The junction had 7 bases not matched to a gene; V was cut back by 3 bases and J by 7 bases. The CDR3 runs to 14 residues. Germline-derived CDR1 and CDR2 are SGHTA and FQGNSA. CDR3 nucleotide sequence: TGTGCCAGCAGCTTCGGACAGGGGAGAAGGGAGCAGTACTTC. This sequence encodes CASSFGQGRREQYF. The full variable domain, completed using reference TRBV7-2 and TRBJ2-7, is GAGVSQSPSNKVTEKGKDVELRCDPISGHTALYWYRQSLGQGLEFLIYFQGNSAPDKSGLPSDRFSAERTGGSVSTLTIQRTQQEDSAVYLCASSFGQGRREQYFGPGTRLTVT.

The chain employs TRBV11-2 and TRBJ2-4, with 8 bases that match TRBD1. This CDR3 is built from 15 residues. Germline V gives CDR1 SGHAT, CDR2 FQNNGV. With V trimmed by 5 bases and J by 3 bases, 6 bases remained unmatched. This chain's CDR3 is CASSPGQGGKNIQYF. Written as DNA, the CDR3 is TGTGCCAGCAGCCCAGGACAGGGTGGCAAAAACATTCAGTACTTC. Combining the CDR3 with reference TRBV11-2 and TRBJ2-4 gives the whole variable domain EAGVAQSPRYKIIEKRQSVAFWCNPISGHATLYWYQQILGQGPKLLIQFQNNGVVDDSQLPKDRFSAERLKGVDSTLKIQPAKLEDSAVYLCASSPGQGGKNIQYFGAGTRLSVL.

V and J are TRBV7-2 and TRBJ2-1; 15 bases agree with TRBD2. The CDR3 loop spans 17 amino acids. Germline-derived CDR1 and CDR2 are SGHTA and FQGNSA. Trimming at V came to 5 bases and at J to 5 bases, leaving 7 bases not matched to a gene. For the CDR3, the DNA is TGTGCCAGCAGCCCAGGACTAGCGGGAGGGCCCCACAATGAGCAGTTCTTC. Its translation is CASSPGLAGGPHNEQFF.

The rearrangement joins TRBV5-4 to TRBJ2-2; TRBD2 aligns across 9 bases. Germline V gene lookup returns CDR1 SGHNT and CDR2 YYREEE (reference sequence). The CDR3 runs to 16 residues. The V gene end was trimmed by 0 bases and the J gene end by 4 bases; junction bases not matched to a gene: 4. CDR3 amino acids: CASSLGGRAATGELFF. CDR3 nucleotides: TGTGCCAGCAGCTTGGGCGGGAGGGCGGCCACCGGGGAGCTGTTTTTT.

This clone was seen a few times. The CDR3 reads CASSFVAGGLNEQFF. Here the CDR3 DNA reads TGTGCCAGCAGCTTCGTTGCGGGAGGTCTCAATGAGCAGTTCTTC. The chain joins TRBV7-2 to TRBJ2-1, with 8 bases lining up with TRBD2. Germline trimming cut 3 bases from V and 6 bases from J; bases unmatched to any gene: 7. The CDR3 is made up of 15 amino acids. Germline CDR1 is SGHTA and CDR2 is FQGNSA.

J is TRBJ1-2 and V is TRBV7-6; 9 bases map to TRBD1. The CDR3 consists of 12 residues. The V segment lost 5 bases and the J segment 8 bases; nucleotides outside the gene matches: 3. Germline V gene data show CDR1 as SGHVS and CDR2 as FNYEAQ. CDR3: CASSAGQGGYTF. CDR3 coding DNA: TGTGCCAGCAGCGCGGGACAGGGAGGCTACACCTTC.

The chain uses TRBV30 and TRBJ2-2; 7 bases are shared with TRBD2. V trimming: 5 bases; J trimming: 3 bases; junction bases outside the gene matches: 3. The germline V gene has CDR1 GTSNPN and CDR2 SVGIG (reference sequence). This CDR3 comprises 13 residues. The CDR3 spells CAWAGVDTGELFF. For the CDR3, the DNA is TGTGCCTGGGCGGGAGTCGACACCGGGGAGCTGTTTTTT.

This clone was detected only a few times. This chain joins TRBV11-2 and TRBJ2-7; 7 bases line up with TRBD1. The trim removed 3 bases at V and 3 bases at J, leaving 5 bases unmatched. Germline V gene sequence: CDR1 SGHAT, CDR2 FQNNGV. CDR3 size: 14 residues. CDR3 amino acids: CASSFRTGFYEQYF. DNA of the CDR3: TGTGCCAGCAGCTTCCGGACAGGTTTCTACGAGCAGTACTTC.

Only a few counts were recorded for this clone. The CDR3 DNA reads TGTGCCAGCAGTTTGAGGGGCACAGATACGCAGTATTTT. This encodes CASSLRGTDTQYF. V usage is TRBV27 and J usage is TRBJ2-3; D perhaps matches TRBD2 (5 bases). From germline, CDR1 is MNHEY and CDR2 SMNVEV (reference sequence). V lost 3 bases, J lost 1 base, and 5 bases lay in between. This CDR3 contains 13 residues.

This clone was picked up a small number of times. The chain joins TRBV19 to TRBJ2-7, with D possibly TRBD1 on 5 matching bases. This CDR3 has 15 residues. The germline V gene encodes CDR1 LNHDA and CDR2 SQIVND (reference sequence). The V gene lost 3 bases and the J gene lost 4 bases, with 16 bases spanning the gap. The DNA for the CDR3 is TGTGCCAGTAGTATGCGTCCAGGGCAATCGTACGAGCAGTACTTC. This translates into CASSMRPGQSYEQYF.

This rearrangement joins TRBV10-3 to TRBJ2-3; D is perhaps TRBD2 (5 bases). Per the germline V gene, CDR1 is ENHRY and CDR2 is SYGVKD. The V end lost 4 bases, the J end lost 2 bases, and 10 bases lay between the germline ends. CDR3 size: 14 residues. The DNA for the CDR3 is TGTGCCATCAGTGTGTTCGGGGACACAGATACGCAGTATTTT. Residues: CAISVFGDTDTQYF.

This CDR3 is CASSPAAVSGNEQFF. The DNA for the CDR3 is TGTGCCAGCAGTCCAGCAGCGGTTTCTGGCAATGAGCAGTTCTTC. The chain combines TRBV7-2 with TRBJ2-1, with D possibly being TRBD2 (5 bases). In germline, CDR1 is SGHTA, CDR2 FQGNSA. The CDR3 covers 15 residues. Trimming shortened V by 6 bases and J by 6 bases, and 18 bases separated the two germline ends.

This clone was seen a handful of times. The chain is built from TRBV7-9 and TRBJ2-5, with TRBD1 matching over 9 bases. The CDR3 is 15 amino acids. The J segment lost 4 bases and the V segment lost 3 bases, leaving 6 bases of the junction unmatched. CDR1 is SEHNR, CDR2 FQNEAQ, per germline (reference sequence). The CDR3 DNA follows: TGTGCCAGCAGCTTCGGACAGGGGAAAAGAGAGACCCAGTACTTC. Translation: CASSFGQGKRETQYF.

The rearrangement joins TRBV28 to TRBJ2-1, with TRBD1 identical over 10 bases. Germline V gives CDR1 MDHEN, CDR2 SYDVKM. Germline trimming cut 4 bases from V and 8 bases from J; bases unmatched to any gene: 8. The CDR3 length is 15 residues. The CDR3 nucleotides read TGTGCCAGCAGTTCATCCGGGACAGGGGTTTATGAGCAGTTCTTC. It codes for CASSSSGTGVYEQFF.

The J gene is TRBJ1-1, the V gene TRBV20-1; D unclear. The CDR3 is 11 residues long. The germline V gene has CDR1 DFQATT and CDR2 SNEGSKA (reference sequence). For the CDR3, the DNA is TGCGGTTGCAGCGGGGACACTGAAGCTTTCTTT. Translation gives CGCSGDTEAFF.

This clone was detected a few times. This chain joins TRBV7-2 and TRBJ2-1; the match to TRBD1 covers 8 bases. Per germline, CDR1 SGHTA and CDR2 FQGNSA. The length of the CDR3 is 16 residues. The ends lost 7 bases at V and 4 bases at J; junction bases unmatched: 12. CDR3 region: CASNSKTGAIYNEQFF. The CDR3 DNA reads TGTGCCAGCAACTCAAAGACAGGGGCAATATACAATGAGCAGTTCTTC.

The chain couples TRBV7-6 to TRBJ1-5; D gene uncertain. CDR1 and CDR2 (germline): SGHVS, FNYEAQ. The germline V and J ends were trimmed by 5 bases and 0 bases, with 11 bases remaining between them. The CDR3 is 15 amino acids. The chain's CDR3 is CASSEFSGSNQPQHF. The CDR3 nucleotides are TGTGCCAGCAGCGAGTTTAGCGGTAGCAATCAGCCCCAGCATTTT.

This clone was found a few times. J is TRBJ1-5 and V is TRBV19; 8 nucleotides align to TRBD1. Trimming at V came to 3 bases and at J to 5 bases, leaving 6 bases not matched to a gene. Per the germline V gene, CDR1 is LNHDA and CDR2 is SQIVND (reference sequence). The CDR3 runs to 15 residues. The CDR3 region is CASSMARGLDQPQHF. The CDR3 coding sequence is TGTGCCAGTAGTATGGCCAGGGGGCTGGATCAGCCCCAGCATTTT.